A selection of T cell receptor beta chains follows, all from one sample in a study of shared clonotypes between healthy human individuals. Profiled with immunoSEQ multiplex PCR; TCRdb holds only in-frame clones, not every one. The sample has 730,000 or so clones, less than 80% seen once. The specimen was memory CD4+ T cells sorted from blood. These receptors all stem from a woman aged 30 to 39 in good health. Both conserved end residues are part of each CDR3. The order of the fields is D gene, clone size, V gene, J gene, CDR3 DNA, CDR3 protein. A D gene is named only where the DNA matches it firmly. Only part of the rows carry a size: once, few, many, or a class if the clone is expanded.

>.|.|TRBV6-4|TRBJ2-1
TGTGCCAGCAGTAGATTTTCCTACAATGAGCAGTTCTTC
CASSRFSYNEQFF
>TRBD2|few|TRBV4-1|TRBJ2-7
TGCGCCAGCAGATGGACTAGCGGATACAAAAACTCCTACGAGCAGTACTTC
CASRWTSGYKNSYEQYF
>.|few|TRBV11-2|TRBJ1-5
TGTGCCAGCAGCCCCGAAGTGGGGGGGGCTCGCAATCAGCCCCAGCATTTT
CASSPEVGGARNQPQHF
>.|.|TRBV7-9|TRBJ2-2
TGTGCCAGCAGCTTGGGATACACCGGGGAGCTGTTTTTT
CASSLGYTGELFF
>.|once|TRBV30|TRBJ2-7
TGTGCCTGGAGTCCCGGCGCTATCCCTCGCGAGCAGTACTTC
CAWSPGAIPREQYF
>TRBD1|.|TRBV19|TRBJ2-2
TGTGCCAGTAAAAGAAGTGAGGACAGGGCCACCGGGGAGCTGTTTTTT
CASKRSEDRATGELFF
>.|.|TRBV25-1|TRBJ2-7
TGTGCCAGCGAACCCGGGGGGCGGTACGAGCAGTACTTC
CASEPGGRYEQYF
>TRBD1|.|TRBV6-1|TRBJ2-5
TGTGCCAGCAGTGAAGGACAGGGGGCGATGGAGACCCAGTACTTC
CASSEGQGAMETQYF
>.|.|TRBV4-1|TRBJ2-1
TGCGCCAGCAGCCAAGTGGGGGCAGGGCATGACAATGAGCAGTTCTTC
CASSQVGAGHDNEQFF
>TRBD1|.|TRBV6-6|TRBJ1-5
TGTGCCAGCAGTTGGACAGGGAGGGGTCAGCCCCAGCATTTT
CASSWTGRGQPQHF
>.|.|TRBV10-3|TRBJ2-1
TGTGCCATCAGTGAGGACAGAAAGAGCGTCTACAATGAGCAGTTCTTC
CAISEDRKSVYNEQFF
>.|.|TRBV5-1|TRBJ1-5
TGCGCCAGCAGCTTGGCGGGGGGAAGCAATCAGCCCCAGCATTTT
CASSLAGGSNQPQHF
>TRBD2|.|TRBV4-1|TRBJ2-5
TGCGCCAGCAGCCAAGAAGGTGACGGGGGGTGGGAGACCCAGTACTTC
CASSQEGDGGWETQYF
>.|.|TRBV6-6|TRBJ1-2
TGTGCCAGCAGCCGAGGGACCGCTCGTACCTTC
CASSRGTARTF
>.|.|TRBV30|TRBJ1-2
TGTGCCTGGAGGCCGACATTTACTAACTATGGCTACACCTTC
CAWRPTFTNYGYTF
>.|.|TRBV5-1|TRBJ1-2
TGCGCCAGCAGCTCACAGGGTTGGACCTACGATGGCTACACCTTC
CASSSQGWTYDGYTF
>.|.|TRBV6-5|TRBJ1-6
TGTGCCAGCAGTAAAGAGGGTTGGAATTCACCCCTCCACTTT
CASSKEGWNSPLHF
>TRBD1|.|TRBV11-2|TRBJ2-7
TGTGCCAGCAGACATGCCGGGACAGGAATTTCCTACGAGCAGTACTTC
CASRHAGTGISYEQYF
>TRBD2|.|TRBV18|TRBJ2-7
TGTGCCAGCTCAGGGGGGGGCTCCTACGAGCAGTACTTC
CASSGGGSYEQYF
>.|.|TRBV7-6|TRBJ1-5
TGTGCCAGCAGCTTAGGCCTAGGGGTTCAGCCCCAGCATTTT
CASSLGLGVQPQHF
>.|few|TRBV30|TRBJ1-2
TGTGCCTGGAGTCCTACAATGATGCGCTACACCTTC
CAWSPTMMRYTF
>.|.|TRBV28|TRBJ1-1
TGTGCCAGCAATAAGGGGCTATCGAACACTGAAGCTTTCTTT
CASNKGLSNTEAFF
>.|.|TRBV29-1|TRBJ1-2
TGCAGCGTTTATCCAGAGATCTATGGCTACACCTTC
CSVYPEIYGYTF
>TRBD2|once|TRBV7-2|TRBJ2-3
TGTGCCAGCAGCGTGAGACTAGCGGAATCAGATACGCAGTATTTT
CASSVRLAESDTQYF
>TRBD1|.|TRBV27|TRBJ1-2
TGTGCCAGCAGTTTATTCGGGACAGGGGCAAACTACACCTTC
CASSLFGTGANYTF
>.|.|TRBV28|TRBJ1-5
TGTGCCAGCAGTTCACCTACGGGCCAGGCGAATCAGCCCCAGCATTTT
CASSSPTGQANQPQHF
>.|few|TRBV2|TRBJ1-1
TGTGCCAGCAGATGGTTCGAAGAAGCTTTCTTT
CASRWFEEAFF
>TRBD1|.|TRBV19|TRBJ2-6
TGTGCCAGTAGTATCCAGGGGGCTGGGGCCAACGTCCTGACTTTC
CASSIQGAGANVLTF
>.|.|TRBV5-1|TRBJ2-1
TGCGCCAGCAGCCTGGATGGGGGGACCACCTACAATGAGCAGTTCTTC
CASSLDGGTTYNEQFF
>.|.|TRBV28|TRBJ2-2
TGTGCCAGCAGTTTTCGGGGGAGAGGAATGACCGGGGAGCTGTTTTTT
CASSFRGRGMTGELFF
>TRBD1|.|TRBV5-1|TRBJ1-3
TGCGCCAGCAGCTCGGGGGACAGGGATGGAAACACCATATATTTT
CASSSGDRDGNTIYF
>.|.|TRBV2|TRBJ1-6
TGTGCCAGCAGTGACTCTGTGTATTCACCCCTCCACTTT
CASSDSVYSPLHF
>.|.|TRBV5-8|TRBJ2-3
TGTGCCAGCACCGCCAGGAACACAGATACGCAGTATTTT
CASTARNTDTQYF
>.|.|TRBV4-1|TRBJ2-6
TGCGCCAGCAGCCAAGGAGTCGTGGGGACATTCTCTGGGGCCAACGTCCTGACTTTC
CASSQGVVGTFSGANVLTF
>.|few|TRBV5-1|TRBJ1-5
TGCGCCAGCAGATACAGGGAAGATCAGCCCCAGCATTTT
CASRYREDQPQHF
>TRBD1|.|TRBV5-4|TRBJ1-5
TGTGCCAGCAGCCCAGGGGGTGGTCAGCCCCAGCATTTT
CASSPGGGQPQHF